This TCR delta chain came from a study of Vδ1+ human thymocytes. Findings and caveats of the study: In the thymus, TRG and TRD repertoires looked highly polyclonal with Gaussian CDR3 lengths. Donors shared many TRG clonotypes but few TRD clonotypes. Unexpected Vdelta2 sequences could cause misinterpretation of bulk repertoire data.

V was shortened by 5 bases and J by 0 bases, with 31 bases between the two germline ends. Germline assignment: CDR1 TSWWSYY and CDR2 QGS. The CDR3 is made up of 21 amino acids. Sequences come from RNA converted to cDNA by reverse transcription. Pooled V-gene forward primers with one constant-region reverse primer generated the CDR3 amplicons by multiplex PCR. TCRdb reran clone calling via CATT on the multiplex PCR reads. The sample contains some 54,000 delta-chain clones, roughly 15% of which appear only once. Vdelta1+ thymocyte sorts reached between roughly 98% and 99.6% purity. A few counts support this clone. Its antigen is currently unknown.

J is TRDJ1 and V is TRDV1; D might be TRDD3 (7 bases). The specimen sequenced was Vdelta1+ gamma-delta thymocytes from the thymus. Subset of the sample: FACS-sorted CD3+ TCRalphabeta- TCRVdelta1+ TCRVdelta2- thymocytes. The sequence derives from a boy under two years old who had congenital heart surgery. The CDR3 nucleotides read TGTGCTCTTGGGATCCTTCCGTCTACCCGGGCTGGGGGTCAGTACACCGATAAACTCATCTTT. Residues: CALGILPSTRAGGQYTDKLIF.